This record looks at one T cell receptor (beta chain) sequence and its context. The sample belongs to a study of blood T cell repertoires in COVID-19. Data came from immunoSEQ multiplex PCR; TCRdb stores just in-frame clones and leaves some out. The profile shows 150,000 to 200,000 clones, around 85% of them singletons. The CDR3 is 15 amino acids. V dropped 5 bases and J dropped 3; count of bases not matched to a gene: 8. The germline V gene has CDR1 ENHRY and CDR2 SYGVKD. The sample consisted of peripheral blood. The source of this sequence is a human donor with acute or convalescent COVID-19. The donor label of this sample is uncertain. The genes are TRBV10-3 and TRBJ2-7, with 9 bases identical to TRBD1. The CDR3 nucleotides read TGTGCCATCAGTTCCGGGACAGGGAACAACTACGAGCAGTACTTC. Protein product: CAISSGTGNNYEQYF.